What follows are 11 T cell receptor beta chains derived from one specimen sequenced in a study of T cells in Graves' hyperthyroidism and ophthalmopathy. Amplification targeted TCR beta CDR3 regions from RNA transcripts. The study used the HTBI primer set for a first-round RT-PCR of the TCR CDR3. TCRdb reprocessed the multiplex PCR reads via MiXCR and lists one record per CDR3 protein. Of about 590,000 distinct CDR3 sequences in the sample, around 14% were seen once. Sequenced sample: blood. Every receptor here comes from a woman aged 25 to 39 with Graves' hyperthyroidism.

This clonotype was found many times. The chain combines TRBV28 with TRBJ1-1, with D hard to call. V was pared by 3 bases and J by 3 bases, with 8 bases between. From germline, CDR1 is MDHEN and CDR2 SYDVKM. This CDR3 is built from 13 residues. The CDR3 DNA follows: TGTGCCAGCAGTTTGTTAGGATACACTGAAGCTTTCTTT. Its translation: CASSLLGYTEAFF. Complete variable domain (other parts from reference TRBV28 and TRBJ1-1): DVKVTQSSRYLVKRTGEKVFLECVQDMDHENMFWYRQDPGLGLRLIYFSYDVKMKEKGDIPEGYSVSREKKERFSLILESASTNQTSMYLCASSLLGYTEAFFGQGTRLTVV.

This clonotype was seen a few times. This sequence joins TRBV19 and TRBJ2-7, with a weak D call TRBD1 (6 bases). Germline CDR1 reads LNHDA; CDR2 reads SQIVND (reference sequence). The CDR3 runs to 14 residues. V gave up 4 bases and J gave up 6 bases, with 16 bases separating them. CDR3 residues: CASSTTRDNLEQYF. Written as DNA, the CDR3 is TGTGCCAGTAGTACAACCCGGGACAACCTCGAGCAGTACTTC.

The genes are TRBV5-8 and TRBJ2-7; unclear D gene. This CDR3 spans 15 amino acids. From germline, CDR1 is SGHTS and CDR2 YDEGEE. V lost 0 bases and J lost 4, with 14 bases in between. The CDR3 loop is CASSLVVSPAYEQYF. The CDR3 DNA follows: TGTGCCAGCAGCTTGGTGGTCAGCCCAGCGTACGAGCAGTACTTC.

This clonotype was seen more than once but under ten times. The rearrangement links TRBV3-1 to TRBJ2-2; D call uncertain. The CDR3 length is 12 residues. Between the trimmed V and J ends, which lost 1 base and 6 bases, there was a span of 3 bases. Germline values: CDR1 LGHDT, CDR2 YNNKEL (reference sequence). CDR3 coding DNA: TGTGCCAGCAGCCAAGGCCCCGGGGAGCTGTTTTTT. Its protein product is CASSQGPGELFF.

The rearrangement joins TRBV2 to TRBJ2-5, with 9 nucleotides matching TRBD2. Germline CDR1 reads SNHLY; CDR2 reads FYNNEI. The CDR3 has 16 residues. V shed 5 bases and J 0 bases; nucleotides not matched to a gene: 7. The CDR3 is CASSLLAGWNQETQYF. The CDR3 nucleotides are TGTGCCAGCAGTTTACTAGCGGGCTGGAACCAAGAGACCCAGTACTTC.

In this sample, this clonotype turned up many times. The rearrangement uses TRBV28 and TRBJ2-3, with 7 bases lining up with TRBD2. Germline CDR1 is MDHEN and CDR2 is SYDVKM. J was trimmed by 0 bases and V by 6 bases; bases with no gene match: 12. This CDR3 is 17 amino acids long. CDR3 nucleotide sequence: TGTGCCAGCAGCACGGTTTTCCAGCGGGAAAGCACAGATACGCAGTATTTT. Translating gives CASSTVFQRESTDTQYF.

The DNA for the CDR3 is TGCAGTGCTAGAGATGCGCCCCGGGACTTCCTTTTCGAGACCCAGTACTTC. Translating gives CSARDAPRDFLFETQYF. This rearrangement joins TRBV20-1 to TRBJ2-5; tentative D call: TRBD2 (6 bases). Germline values: CDR1 DFQATT, CDR2 SNEGSKA (reference sequence). The CDR3 is 17 amino acids. Trimming shortened V by 0 bases and J by 5 bases, and 22 bases separated the two germline ends.

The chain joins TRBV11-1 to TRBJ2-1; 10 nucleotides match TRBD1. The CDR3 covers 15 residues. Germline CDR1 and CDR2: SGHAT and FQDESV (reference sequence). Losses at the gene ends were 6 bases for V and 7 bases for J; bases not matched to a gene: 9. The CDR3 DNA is TGTGCCAGCAGATCCGGGACAGGGGTAACTAATGAGCAGTTCTTC. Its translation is CASRSGTGVTNEQFF.

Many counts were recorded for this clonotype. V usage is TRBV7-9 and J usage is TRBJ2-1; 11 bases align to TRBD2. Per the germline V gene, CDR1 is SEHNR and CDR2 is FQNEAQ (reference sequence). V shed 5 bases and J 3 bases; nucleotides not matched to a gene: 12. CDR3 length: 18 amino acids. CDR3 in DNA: TGTGCCAGCAGCAGCAGGGATAGCGGGAGGGTATTCTACAATGAGCAGTTCTTC. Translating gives CASSSRDSGRVFYNEQFF.

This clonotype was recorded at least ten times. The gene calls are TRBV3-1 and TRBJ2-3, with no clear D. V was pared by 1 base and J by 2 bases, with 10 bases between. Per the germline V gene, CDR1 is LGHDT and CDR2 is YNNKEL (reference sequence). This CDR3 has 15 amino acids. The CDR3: CASSQGPRNTDTQYF. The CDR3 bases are TGTGCCAGCAGCCAAGGGCCCCGTAACACAGATACGCAGTATTTT.

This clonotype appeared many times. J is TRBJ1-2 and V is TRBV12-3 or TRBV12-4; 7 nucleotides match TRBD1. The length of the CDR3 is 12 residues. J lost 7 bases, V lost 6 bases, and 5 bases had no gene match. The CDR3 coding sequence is TGTGCCAGCAGCTCGGGACAGACTGGCTACACCTTC. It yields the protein CASSSGQTGYTF.